Listed below are T cell receptor beta chains from one sample, sequenced in a study of a mutant IDH1 vaccine in newly diagnosed glioma. TCRdb's table, derived via immunoSEQ multiplex PCR, lists solely in-frame clones and lacks some. The table includes about 67,000 clones, about 91% detected once. No antigen has been identified for these receptors. The sequences come from PBMCs, collected from a glioma patient whose treatment included an IDH1 peptide vaccine. Source of these receptors: a man aged 35-49 years with glioma. The CDR3 runs from the conserved cysteine through the conserved F or W. The order of the fields is CDR3 protein, CDR3 DNA, clone size, V gene, D gene, J gene. The D gene is left open where the match is weak. Some rows mark clone size as missing; the rest say once, few, many or name a class of expanded clone.

CASSARDSPDTQYF | TGTGCCAGTAGTGCCCGGGACTCCCCAGATACGCAGTATTTT | NA | TRBV19 | NA | TRBJ2-3
CASAGTGLNTEAFF | TGTGCCAGCGCAGGGACAGGCCTAAACACTGAAGCTTTCTTT | NA | TRBV5-6 | TRBD1 | TRBJ1-1
CASSFHLDYTF | TGTGCCAGCAGCTTTCACCTCGACTACACCTTC | few | TRBV5-5 | NA | TRBJ1-2
CASSTQGARNLEQYF | TGTGCCAGCAGTACTCAGGGGGCGCGGAACCTCGAGCAGTACTTC | NA | TRBV6-6 | TRBD1 | TRBJ2-7
CASSWKQGIGPLHF | TGTGCCAGCAGCTGGAAACAGGGGATCGGACCCCTCCACTTT | NA | TRBV5-8 | TRBD1 | TRBJ1-6
CASSLDRNYGYTF | TGTGCCAGCAGTTTGGACAGAAACTATGGCTACACCTTC | NA | TRBV6-5 | NA | TRBJ1-2
CASSSGLLVRELFF | TGTGCCAGCAGTTCTGGACTGTTAGTTCGGGAGCTGTTTTTT | NA | TRBV6-5 | NA | TRBJ2-2
CASTSLAGGKETQYF | TGTGCCAGCACGTCCCTAGCGGGGGGGAAAGAGACCCAGTACTTC | once | TRBV11-2 | TRBD2 | TRBJ2-5
CASSSNRDGYTF | TGTGCCAGCAGCTCCAACAGGGATGGCTACACCTTC | NA | TRBV11-2 | NA | TRBJ1-2
CASSPGQGITDTQYF | TGTGCTAGCAGCCCTGGACAGGGGATCACAGATACGCAGTATTTT | NA | TRBV7-7 | TRBD1 | TRBJ2-3
CATSRDPRTTGGLAGRNEQFF | TGTGCCACCAGCAGAGATCCGCGGACTACCGGGGGGCTAGCGGGTCGTAATGAGCAGTTCTTC | NA | TRBV15 | TRBD2 | TRBJ2-1
CASTTGGVRSGYTF | TGTGCCAGCACCACAGGGGGGGTAAGGAGTGGCTACACCTTC | NA | TRBV28 | TRBD1 | TRBJ1-2
CASSQTASGARETQYF | TGCGCCAGCAGCCAGACTGCAAGCGGGGCCCGAGAGACCCAGTACTTC | once | TRBV5-1 | TRBD2 | TRBJ2-5
CASSPDGVARATEAFF | TGTGCCAGCTCACCTGACGGGGTCGCCAGGGCCACTGAAGCTTTCTTT | NA | TRBV18 | NA | TRBJ1-1
CASSMWLAGNTDTQYF | TGTGCCAGTAGTATGTGGCTAGCGGGGAACACAGATACGCAGTATTTT | NA | TRBV19 | TRBD2 | TRBJ2-3
CASTNSGGTEAFF | TGTGCCAGCACCAACTCTGGGGGCACTGAAGCTTTCTTT | NA | TRBV7-2 | NA | TRBJ1-1
CASSYYGGRSDTQYF | TGTGCCAGCAGCTACTATGGGGGACGTTCAGATACGCAGTATTTT | NA | TRBV7-6 | NA | TRBJ2-3
CASSLLAGGPDTQYF | TGTGCCAGCAGCTTACTAGCGGGGGGGCCGGATACGCAGTATTTT | NA | TRBV11-2 | TRBD2 | TRBJ2-3
CASSPPGGTDTQYF | TGTGCCAGCAGCCCCCCGGGGGGTACAGATACGCAGTATTTT | NA | TRBV25-1 | TRBD2 | TRBJ2-3
CASSEGRGTDTQYF | TGTGCCAGCAGTGAGGGCAGGGGAACAGATACGCAGTATTTT | NA | TRBV2 | NA | TRBJ2-3
CASSLLEIAGTDTQYF | TGCGCCAGCAGCTTGCTCGAGATAGCAGGCACAGATACGCAGTATTTT | NA | TRBV5-1 | NA | TRBJ2-3
CATSSNRVGYGYTF | TGTGCCACCAGCAGCAACAGGGTCGGCTATGGCTACACCTTC | once | TRBV15 | NA | TRBJ1-2